This T cell receptor (beta chain) comes out of a study of graft-versus-host responses after intestinal transplantation. In the study overall: Transplant recipients had multivisceral, liver-intestinal, or isolated intestinal grafts. Tacrolimus and steroids were given for around 3 years to all recipients after anti-thymocyte globulin induction.

A word on this clone: Its antigen is undetermined.

Findings of the study overall: When patients had graft-donor T cell macrochimerism, their allografts held high graft-versus-host to host-versus-graft clonal ratios.

TCRdb keeps only in-frame clones here, not all; method: immunoSEQ multiplex PCR. The top ten clones hold around 0.3% of a sample with about 86,000 clones, around 89% of them seen once. CDR3 length: 14 residues. From germline, CDR1 is KGHSH and CDR2 LQKENI. Trimming removed 5 bases from V and 6 bases from J, with 14 bases in between. This chain connects TRBV18 to TRBJ1-5; D is possibly TRBD1 (5 bases). The sequenced sample was unstimulated CD4+ T cells sorted from spleen or lymph node cells, obtained before transplant. The source is a human donor who was the organ donor for an intestinal transplant. The CDR3 sequence: CASSGSGQGQPQHF. Here the CDR3 DNA reads TGTGCCAGCTCAGGGTCTGGCCAGGGTCAGCCCCAGCATTTT.